This is a list of T cell receptor beta chains from one sample in a study of T cell repertoires in cytomegalovirus infection. Each CDR3 protein gets one entry after TCRdb re-called the reads with MiXCR. The sample has 450,000 to 600,000 distinct CDR3 sequences, more than 40% seen once. These receptors lack a known antigen. The sample was cultured PBMCs, taken from culture after CMV antigen stimulation. Receptor source: a human donor in good health (CMV status not recorded). Some clones in this sample may be carry-over from other donors' samples. CDR3s include the opening cysteine and the closing phenylalanine or tryptophan. A D gene is named only where the DNA matches it firmly. The size entry is marked missing in some rows and otherwise reads once, few, many or a size class.

TGTGCCAGCAGCCCAGCCTTCAATAATTCACCCCTCCACTTT	CASSPAFNNSPLHF	few	TRBV7-2	TRBJ1-6	-
TGCAGTGCTGGAGACCCTATGGCCTGGAATGAGCAGTTCTTC	CSAGDPMAWNEQFF	-	TRBV20-1	TRBJ2-1	-
TGTGCCAGCAGTTTTGGGGACAGGGGGCCCGAGCAGTACTTC	CASSFGDRGPEQYF	-	TRBV28	TRBJ2-7	TRBD1
TGTGCCAGCAGCCCCGGACAGATATCCTTTCTATCGCAGTATTTT	CASSPGQISFLSQYF	few	TRBV7-8	TRBJ2-3	-
TGTGCCAGCAGCATATCCATCGACTTTTACAATGAGCAGTTCTTC	CASSISIDFYNEQFF	-	TRBV6-5	TRBJ2-1	-
TGCGCCAGCAGCCATATTGGACAGGGGACGGGACAACGATATGAAGCTTTCTTT	CASSHIGQGTGQRYEAFF	-	TRBV4-3	TRBJ1-1	TRBD1
TGTGCCAGCAGCTTAAAAGGTTTTGGGCGCGGAGAAGAGACCCAGTACTTC	CASSLKGFGRGEETQYF	-	TRBV7-8	TRBJ2-5	-
TGTGCCAGCAGCTCCCCAGTTAGCACAGATACGCAGTATTTT	CASSSPVSTDTQYF	-	TRBV5-6	TRBJ2-3	-
TGTGCCAGCTGGAAGGCGGGCCAGTACACTGAAGCTTTCTTT	CASWKAGQYTEAFF	few	TRBV6-2/TRBV6-3	TRBJ1-1	-
TGTGCCAGCAGTTTCCGGGGTAACAATGAGCAGTTCTTC	CASSFRGNNEQFF	-	TRBV12-3/TRBV12-4	TRBJ2-1	-
TGTGCCAGCAGCTCCTTACCTAGCGGCCAAGAGACCCAGTACTTC	CASSSLPSGQETQYF	-	TRBV7-9	TRBJ2-5	TRBD2
TGTGCCAGTAGTATAGTGCAGGGGAGCACTGAAGCTTTCTTT	CASSIVQGSTEAFF	-	TRBV19	TRBJ1-1	-
TGTGCCACCAGCAGAGTAAGCTCGTACCAAGAGACCCAGTACTTC	CATSRVSSYQETQYF	-	TRBV15	TRBJ2-5	-